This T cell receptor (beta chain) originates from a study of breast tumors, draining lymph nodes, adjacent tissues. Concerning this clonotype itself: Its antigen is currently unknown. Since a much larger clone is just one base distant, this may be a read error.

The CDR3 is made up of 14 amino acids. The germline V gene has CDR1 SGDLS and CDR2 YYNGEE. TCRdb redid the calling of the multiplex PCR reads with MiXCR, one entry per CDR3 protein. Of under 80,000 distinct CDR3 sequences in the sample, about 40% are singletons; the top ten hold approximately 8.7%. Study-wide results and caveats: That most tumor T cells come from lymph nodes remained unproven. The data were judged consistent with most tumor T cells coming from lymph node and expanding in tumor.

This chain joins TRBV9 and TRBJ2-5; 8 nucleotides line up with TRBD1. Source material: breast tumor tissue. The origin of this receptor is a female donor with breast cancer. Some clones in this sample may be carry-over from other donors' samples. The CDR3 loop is CASSVRGLRETQSF. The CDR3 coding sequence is TGTGCCAGCAGCGTCAGGGGGCTCAGGGAGACCCAGTCCTTC.